The clone carrying this T cell receptor beta chain was picked up one time. Its antigen is unknown. A much more abundant neighbour one base away suggests this may be a read error. The source of the sample is a study of blood T cells in healthy people across ages. General study results and limits: In these data, TCR beta diversity tracked strongly with naive T cell percentage.

A J-beta primer mix and a sample-barcoded 5' primer were used in a second PCR of about 7 to 12 cycles. A template-switch adaptor containing 12 random nucleotides labeled each cDNA molecule. TCRdb analysed the 5' RACE reads with MiXCR anew, one entry per CDR3 protein. Among 650,000 to 1,000,000 distinct CDR3 sequences listed, 36% were seen once. CDR3 size: 17 residues. Germline V lookup: CDR1 LGHNA, CDR2 YSLEER. V lost 0 bases to trimming and J lost 6 bases, with 18 bases between them. The clonotype was recovered from a man between 18 and 29 years old in good health. Specimen: blood. V is TRBV4-3 and J is TRBJ2-1; D could derive from TRBD1 or TRBD2 (5 bases each). CDR3 coding DNA: TGCGCCAGCAGCCAAGATGCACCGGGGACCCCCACCAATGAGCAGTTCTTC. Protein sequence: CASSQDAPGTPTNEQFF.